This T cell receptor (beta chain) was retrieved from a study of OX40 agonist ivuxolimab in advanced cancers. Study background: Ivuxolimab, which is an agonistic anti-OX40 (CD134) antibody, was administered to the patients. Each patient was given ivuxolimab into a vein every 2 weeks, at 0.01 to 10 mg/kg. Age averaged around 60 years (range roughly 23 to 79), and approximately 80% were male.

Sequencing was performed with immunoSEQ multiplex PCR; in TCRdb, only in-frame clones are kept and a portion is missing. Of around 80,000 clones in the sample, approximately 91% were seen once. This clone occurred once. Sampling of blood occurred at baseline, cycle 4 day 1, and cycle 7 day 1. This CDR3 has 15 residues. CDR1 and CDR2 (germline): WNHNN, SYGVQD (reference sequence). The V gene lost 4 bases and the J gene lost 4 bases, with 14 bases spanning the gap. The J gene is TRBJ2-1, the V gene TRBV10-1; the D gene could be TRBD1 or TRBD2 (5 bases each). Sample: CD4+ or CD8+ T cells sorted from blood, taken in a trial of the OX40 agonist ivuxolimab. This clonotype originated in an adult with an advanced solid tumor such as melanoma, head and neck, liver or kidney cancer. The DNA of the CDR3 is TGCGCCAGCAGTGCTGAGGGGATGCGATACAATGAGCAGTTCTTC. Translating it yields CASSAEGMRYNEQFF.